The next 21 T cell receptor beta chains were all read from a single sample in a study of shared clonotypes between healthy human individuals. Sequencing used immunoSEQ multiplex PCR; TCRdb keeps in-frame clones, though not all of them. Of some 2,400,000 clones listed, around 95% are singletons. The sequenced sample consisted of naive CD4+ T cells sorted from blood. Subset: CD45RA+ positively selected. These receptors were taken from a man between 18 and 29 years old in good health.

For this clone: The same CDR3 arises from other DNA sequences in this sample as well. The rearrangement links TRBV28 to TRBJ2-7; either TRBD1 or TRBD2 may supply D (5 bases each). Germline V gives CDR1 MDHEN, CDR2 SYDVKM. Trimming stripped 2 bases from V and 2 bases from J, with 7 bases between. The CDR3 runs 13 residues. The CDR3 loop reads CASSLPGPYEQYF. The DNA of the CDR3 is TGTGCCAGCAGTTTACCGGGGCCCTACGAGCAGTACTTC.

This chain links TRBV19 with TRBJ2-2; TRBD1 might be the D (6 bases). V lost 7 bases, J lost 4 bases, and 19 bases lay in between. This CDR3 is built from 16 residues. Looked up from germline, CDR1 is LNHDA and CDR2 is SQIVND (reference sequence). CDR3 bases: TGTGCCAGTAACCCCCGGATGGGGGCGGGCACCGGGGAGCTGTTTTTT. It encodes CASNPRMGAGTGELFF. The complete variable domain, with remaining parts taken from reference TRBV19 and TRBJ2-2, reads DGGITQSPKYLFRKEGQNVTLSCEQNLNHDAMYWYRQDPGQGLRLIYYSQIVNDFQKGDIAEGYSVSREKKESFPLTVTSAQKNPTAFYLCASNPRMGAGTGELFFGEGSRLTVL.

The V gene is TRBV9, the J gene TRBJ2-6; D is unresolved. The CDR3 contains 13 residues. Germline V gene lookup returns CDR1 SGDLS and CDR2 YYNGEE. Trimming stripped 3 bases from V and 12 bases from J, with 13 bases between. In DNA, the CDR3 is TGTGCCAGCAGCGAGAACCAGGTCAGCGTCCTGACTTTC. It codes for CASSENQVSVLTF. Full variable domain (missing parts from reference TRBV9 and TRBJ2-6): DSGVTQTPKHLITATGQRVTLRCSPRSGDLSVYWYQQSLDQGLQFLIQYYNGEERAKGNILERFSAQQFPDLHSELNLSSLELGDSALYFCASSENQVSVLTFGAGSRLTVL.

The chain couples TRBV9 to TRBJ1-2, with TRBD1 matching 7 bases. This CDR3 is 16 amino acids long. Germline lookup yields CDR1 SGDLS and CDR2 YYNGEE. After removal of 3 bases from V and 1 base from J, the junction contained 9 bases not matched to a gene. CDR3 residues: CASSATGDPINYGYTF. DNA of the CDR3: TGTGCCAGCAGCGCTACAGGGGACCCTATTAACTATGGCTACACCTTC.

The CDR3 bases are TGTGCCAGCAGTCGCGCGACAGGCAACTATGGCTACACCTTC. It codes for CASSRATGNYGYTF. The V and J genes are TRBV6-1 and TRBJ1-2, with TRBD1 as a possible D gene (6 bases). The CDR3 extends over 14 amino acids. From germline, CDR1 is MNHNS and CDR2 SASEGT. Trimming removed 5 bases from V and 2 bases from J, with 12 bases in between.

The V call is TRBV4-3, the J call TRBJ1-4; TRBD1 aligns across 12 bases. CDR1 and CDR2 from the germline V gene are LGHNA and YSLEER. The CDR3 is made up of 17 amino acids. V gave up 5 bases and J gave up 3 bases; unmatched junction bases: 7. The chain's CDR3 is CASSAGTGGFSNEKLFF. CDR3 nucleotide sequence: TGCGCCAGCAGCGCGGGGACAGGGGGCTTCTCTAATGAAAAACTGTTTTTT.

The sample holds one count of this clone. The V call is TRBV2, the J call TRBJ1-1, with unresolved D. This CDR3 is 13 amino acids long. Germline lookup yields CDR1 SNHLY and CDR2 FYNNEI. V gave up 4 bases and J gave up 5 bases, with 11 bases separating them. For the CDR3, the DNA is TGTGCCAGCAGTGGGGATCAGAATACTGAAGCTTTCTTT. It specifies CASSGDQNTEAFF.

CDR3 protein: CASSPLGQGRADTQYF. In DNA form, the CDR3 reads TGTGCCAGCTCACCACTCGGACAGGGCAGGGCAGATACGCAGTATTTT. This chain joins TRBV18 and TRBJ2-3; 8 bases align to TRBD1. There are 16 residues in the CDR3. CDR1 KGHSH and CDR2 LQKENI come from the germline V gene. The V and J ends lost 1 base and 4 bases, in that order; junction bases with no gene match: 7. The full variable domain, with the rest looked up from reference TRBV18 and TRBJ2-3, is NAGVMQNPRHLVRRRGQEARLRCSPMKGHSHVYWYRQLPEEGLKFMVYLQKENIIDESGMPKERFSAEFPKEGPSILRIQQVVRGDSAAYFCASSPLGQGRADTQYFGPGTRLTVL.

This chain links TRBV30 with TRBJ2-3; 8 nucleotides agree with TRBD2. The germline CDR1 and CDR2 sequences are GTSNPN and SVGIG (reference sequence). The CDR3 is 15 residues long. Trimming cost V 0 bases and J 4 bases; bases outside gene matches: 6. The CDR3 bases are TGTGCCTGGAGTGTATCCGGGAGGGCCGCAGATACGCAGTATTTT. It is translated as CAWSVSGRAADTQYF. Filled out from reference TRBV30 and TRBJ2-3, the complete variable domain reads SQTIHQWPATLVQPVGSPLSLECTVEGTSNPNLYWYRQAAGRGLQLLFYSVGIGQISSEVPQNLSASRPQDRQFILSSKKLLLSDSGFYLCAWSVSGRAADTQYFGPGTRLTVL.

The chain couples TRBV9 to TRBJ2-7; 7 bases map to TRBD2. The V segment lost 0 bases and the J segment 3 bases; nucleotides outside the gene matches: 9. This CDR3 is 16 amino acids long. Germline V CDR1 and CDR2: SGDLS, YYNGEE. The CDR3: CASSVDQSSGLYEQYF. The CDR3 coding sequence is TGTGCCAGCAGCGTAGACCAATCTAGCGGCCTCTACGAGCAGTACTTC.

In DNA form, the CDR3 reads TGTGCCAGTAGTGGGGGGACAGGGAGTCAGCCCCAGCATTTT. Amino acid sequence: CASSGGTGSQPQHF. The chain links TRBV19 to TRBJ1-5, with 9 bases aligning to TRBD1. With V trimmed by 5 bases and J by 6 bases, 5 bases remained unmatched. Per germline, CDR1 LNHDA and CDR2 SQIVND (reference sequence). This CDR3 is built from 14 residues.

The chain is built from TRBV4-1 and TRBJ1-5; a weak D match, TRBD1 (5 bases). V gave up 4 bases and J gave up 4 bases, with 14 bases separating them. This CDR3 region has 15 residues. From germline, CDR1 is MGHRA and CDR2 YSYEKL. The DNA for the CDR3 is TGCGCCAGCAGCCCCGACCGGGGCCAAAATCAGCCCCAGCATTTT. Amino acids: CASSPDRGQNQPQHF.

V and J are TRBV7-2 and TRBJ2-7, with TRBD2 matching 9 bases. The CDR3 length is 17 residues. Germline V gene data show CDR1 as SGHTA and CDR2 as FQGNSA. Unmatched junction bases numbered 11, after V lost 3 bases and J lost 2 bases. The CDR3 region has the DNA TGTGCCAGCAGCTTGGGACTAGCCTGGGGAATCCCCTACGAGCAGTACTTC. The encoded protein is CASSLGLAWGIPYEQYF.

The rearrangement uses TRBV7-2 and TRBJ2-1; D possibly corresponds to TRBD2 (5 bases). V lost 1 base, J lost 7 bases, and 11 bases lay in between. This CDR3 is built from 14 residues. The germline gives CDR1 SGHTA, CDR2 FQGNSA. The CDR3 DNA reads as TGTGCCAGCAGCTTAGTAGCGTCTAGGAATGAGCAGTTCTTC. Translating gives CASSLVASRNEQFF.

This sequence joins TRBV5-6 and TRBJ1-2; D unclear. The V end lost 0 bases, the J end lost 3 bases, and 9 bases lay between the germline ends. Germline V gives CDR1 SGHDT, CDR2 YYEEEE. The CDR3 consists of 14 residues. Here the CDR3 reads CASSLAQEYYGYTF. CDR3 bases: TGTGCCAGCAGCTTGGCGCAGGAATACTATGGCTACACCTTC.

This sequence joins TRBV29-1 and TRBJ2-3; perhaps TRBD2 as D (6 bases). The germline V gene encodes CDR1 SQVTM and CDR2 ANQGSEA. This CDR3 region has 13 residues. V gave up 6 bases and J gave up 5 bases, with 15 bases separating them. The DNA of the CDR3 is TGCAGCGTGGCTGAACGGGAGATAGATACGCAGTATTTT. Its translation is CSVAEREIDTQYF.

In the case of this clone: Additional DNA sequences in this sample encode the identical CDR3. The CDR3 DNA reads as TGTGCCAGCAGCCGGGGGACTGTGAACTATGGCTACACCTTC. It yields the protein CASSRGTVNYGYTF. The gene calls are TRBV5-6 and TRBJ1-2, with TRBD1 as a possible D gene (5 bases). The CDR3 has 14 residues. The ends were cut back, 4 bases at V and 2 bases at J, with 12 bases in the middle. CDR1 is SGHDT, CDR2 YYEEEE, per germline.

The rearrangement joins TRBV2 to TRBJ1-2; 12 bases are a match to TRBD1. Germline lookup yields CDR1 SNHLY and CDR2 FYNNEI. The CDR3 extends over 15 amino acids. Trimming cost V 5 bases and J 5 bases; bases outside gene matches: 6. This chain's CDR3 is CASSSPGQGAYGYTF. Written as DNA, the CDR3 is TGTGCCAGCAGTAGCCCGGGACAGGGGGCATATGGCTACACCTTC. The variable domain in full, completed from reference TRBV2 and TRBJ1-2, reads EPEVTQTPSHQVTQMGQEVILRCVPISNHLYFYWYRQILGQKVEFLVSFYNNEISEKSEIFDDQFSVERPDGSNFTLKIRSTKLEDSAMYFCASSSPGQGAYGYTFGSGTRLTVV.

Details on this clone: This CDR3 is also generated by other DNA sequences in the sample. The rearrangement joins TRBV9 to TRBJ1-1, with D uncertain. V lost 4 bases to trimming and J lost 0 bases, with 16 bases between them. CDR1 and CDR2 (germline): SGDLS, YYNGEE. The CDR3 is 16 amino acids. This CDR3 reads CASSPWTGPMNTEAFF. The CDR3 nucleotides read TGTGCCAGCAGCCCATGGACGGGCCCCATGAACACTGAAGCTTTCTTT.

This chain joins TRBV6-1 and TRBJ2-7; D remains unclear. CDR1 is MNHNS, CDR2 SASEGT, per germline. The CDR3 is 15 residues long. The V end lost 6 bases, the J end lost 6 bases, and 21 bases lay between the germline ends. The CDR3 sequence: CASSQMGGMFLEQYF. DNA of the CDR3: TGTGCCAGCAGCCAAATGGGTGGTATGTTCCTCGAGCAGTACTTC.

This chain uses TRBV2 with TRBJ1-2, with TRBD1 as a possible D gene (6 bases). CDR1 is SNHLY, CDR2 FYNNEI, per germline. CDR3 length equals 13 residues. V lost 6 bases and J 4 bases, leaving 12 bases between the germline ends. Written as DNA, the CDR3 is TGTGCCAGCAGCCAACAGGGTGTCTATGGCTACACCTTC. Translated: CASSQQGVYGYTF.